The subject of this entry is one TCR beta chain. One junction end disagrees with the germline gene, perhaps due to a read error. This sample is drawn from a study of cytomegalovirus exposure and HLA in healthy donors. CDR1 is SGHNT and CDR2 is YYREEE in the germline V gene (reference sequence). CDR3 length: 14 amino acids. The PCR used 60 Vbeta and 13 Jbeta primers. Assay used: immunoSEQ multiplex PCR; TCRdb lists only in-frame clones, some missing. The sample lists more than 95,000 clones; 81% were seen once. This sequence was found in a woman in her 30s in good health and CMV-seronegative. Sequenced material: PBMCs. The chain uses TRBV5-4 and TRBJ1-2; TRBD1 might be the D (6 bases). CDR3 protein: CASSPSTGYYDYTF. CDR3 DNA sequence: TGTGCCAGCAGCCCTTCGACAGGCTATTATGACTACACCTTC.